The TCR beta chain described here comes from a study of T cell repertoires in cytomegalovirus infection. In the study overall: The study used recently identified HLA-C-restricted and well-studied HLA-B-restricted CMV epitopes. It was the public TCR beta signatures that indicated both CMV infection and matching HLA type. Study-level points and caveats: Clonotypes of TCR beta that were HLA-C-restricted and CMV-specific dominated the ex vivo response. Adding up the frequency of public TCR beta families identified people who carried CMV plus the relevant HLA.

V lost 5 bases and J lost 8, with 19 bases in between. This CDR3 has 15 residues. Germline V gives CDR1 LNHDA, CDR2 SQIVND (reference sequence). This clonotype was observed a handful of times. Its antigen is as yet unknown. TCRdb passed the reads through MiXCR, listing each CDR3 protein once. This sample has 700,000 to 850,000 distinct CDR3 sequences, with approximately 29% found just once. The rearrangement uses TRBV19 and TRBJ2-1; D is possibly TRBD2 (7 bases). The receptor was derived from a human donor in good health (CMV status not recorded). Some clones in this sample may be carry-over from other donors' samples. Here the sequenced sample was cultured CD8+ T cells from PBMCs, taken from culture after CMV antigen stimulation. CDR3: CASSRGAGNRYEQFF. Written as DNA, the CDR3 is TGTGCCAGTAGTCGGGGGGCAGGGAACCGGTATGAGCAGTTCTTC. Drawing the rest from reference TRBV19 and TRBJ2-1, the complete variable domain is DGGITQSPKYLFRKEGQNVTLSCEQNLNHDAMYWYRQDPGQGLRLIYYSQIVNDFQKGDIAEGYSVSREKKESFPLTVTSAQKNPTAFYLCASSRGAGNRYEQFFGPGTRLTVL.